This T cell receptor (beta chain) was observed in a study of CD8+CD57+ T cells in acquired aplastic anemia. Template material for TCR beta VDJ and CDR3 profiling consisted of genomic DNA. Each CDR3 protein is one row after TCRdb ran MiXCR on the reads. The table shows 400,000 to 600,000 distinct CDR3 sequences, with less than 35% occurring only once. Patients selected for sequencing had displayed CD8+CD57+ cell expansion by flow cytometry. This clonotype was recorded only once. Sequenced: sorted CD4+, CD8+, or CD8+CD57+ T cells (not recorded which) from PBMCs. This TCR was sampled from a human donor with aplastic anemia.

The CDR3 DNA reads as TGTGCCAGCAGTGAATGGTATTCACCCCTCCACTTT. This gives the protein CASSEWYSPLHF. V and J are TRBV25-1 and TRBJ1-6; D call uncertain. CDR1 and CDR2 from the germline V gene are MGHDK and SYGVNS. V was pared by 1 base and J by 8 bases, with 3 bases between. This CDR3 contains 12 residues.